This TCR beta chain was retrieved from a study of tumor-infiltrating lymphocytes in primary liver carcinoma. Whole-study context: Tissue type made little difference to sample yields of roughly 3.65 to 7.5 million productive TCRbeta reads.

From germline, CDR1 is SGHAT and CDR2 FQNNGV. The length of the CDR3 is 14 residues. Bulk tissue was left unsorted, and RNA and DNA were co-extracted from about 21-30 mg of it. Researchers generated TCR beta cDNA from approximately 500 ng of total RNA, relying on a constant-region primer. Generation of the TCR beta libraries relied on three nested multiplex PCR rounds using slightly modified ARM-PCR. Two initial PCR rounds of about 9 cycles each paired TRBV1-TRBV30 forward primers with a C-beta reverse primer. A single record per CDR3 protein comes from TCRdb applying MiXCR to the multiplex PCR reads. The sample comprises roughly 20,000 distinct CDR3 sequences, roughly 80% of which are singletons, and nearly 40% rests with the top ten. Note on this clonotype: Its antigen remains unidentified.

Study-level points and caveats: Top-250-clone fractions were significantly higher in tumors than in blood (p = 0.039).

The sequence was collected from a woman in her 30s with primary liver carcinoma and hepatitis B virus infection. J is TRBJ2-1 and V is TRBV11-2; TRBD2 matches 7 bases. Material: liver tumor tissue from sampling region 4. Subset given: tumor region T4, right-lateral pole. CDR3 DNA sequence: TGTGACATTAGCCTCGGGGGGACGTGGAATGAGCAGTTCTTC. As protein: CDISLGGTWNEQFF.